This is a list of T cell receptor beta chains from one sample in a study of T cell responses to AZD1222 COVID-19 vaccine. This table comes from immunoSEQ multiplex PCR, and its TCRdb copy is limited to in-frame clones, with some not included. The profile shows 150,000 to 200,000 clones, approximately 94% of them singletons. The sample consisted of peripheral blood, taken 28 days after the second AZD1222 dose. The receptors here all came from an adult who received the AZD1222 COVID-19 vaccine. The CDR3 runs from the conserved cysteine through the conserved F or W. Each record gives: J gene, V gene, D gene, CDR3 DNA, CDR3 protein. The D gene is left open where the match is weak.

>TRBJ1-1|TRBV19|NA
TGTGCCAGTAGTATTTCCGGGGGCGAGACTGAAGCTTTCTTT
CASSISGGETEAFF
>TRBJ2-2|TRBV5-4|TRBD1
TGTGCCAGCAGCAAGGGACAGGGGGCCACCGGGGAGCTGTTTTTT
CASSKGQGATGELFF
>TRBJ2-5|TRBV6-7|TRBD1
TGTGCCAGCAGTAACGGACAGGGGGCACGGGAGACCCAGTACTTC
CASSNGQGARETQYF
>TRBJ1-5|TRBV28|NA
TGTGCCAGCAGTGGCGGGAGGTGGGGCAATCAGCCCCAGCATTTT
CASSGGRWGNQPQHF
>TRBJ2-3|TRBV28|NA
TGTGCCAGCACGTCGGGCACAGATACGCAGTATTTT
CASTSGTDTQYF
>TRBJ2-2|TRBV7-3|NA
TGTGCCAGCAGCTTAAGCACCGGGGAGCTGTTTTTT
CASSLSTGELFF
>TRBJ1-2|TRBV5-6|NA
TGTGCCAGCAGCATAAGCCCGATCATCTATGGCTACACCTTC
CASSISPIIYGYTF
>TRBJ2-7|TRBV19|NA
TGTGCCAGTAGTATCCTCGGCAGGGGATACGAGCAGTACTTC
CASSILGRGYEQYF
>TRBJ2-7|TRBV6-1|NA
TGTGCCAGCAGTGACCCATCAGGGGTCCCCTACGAGCAGTACTTC
CASSDPSGVPYEQYF
>TRBJ2-2|TRBV10-3|TRBD2
TGTGCCATCAGTGAGTCGTCCGGGAGGACCAACACCGGGGAGCTGTTTTTT
CAISESSGRTNTGELFF
>TRBJ1-3|TRBV3-1/TRBV3-2|TRBD1
TGTGCCAGCAGCAATAGGGGACAGGAAGGAAACACCATATATTTT
CASSNRGQEGNTIYF